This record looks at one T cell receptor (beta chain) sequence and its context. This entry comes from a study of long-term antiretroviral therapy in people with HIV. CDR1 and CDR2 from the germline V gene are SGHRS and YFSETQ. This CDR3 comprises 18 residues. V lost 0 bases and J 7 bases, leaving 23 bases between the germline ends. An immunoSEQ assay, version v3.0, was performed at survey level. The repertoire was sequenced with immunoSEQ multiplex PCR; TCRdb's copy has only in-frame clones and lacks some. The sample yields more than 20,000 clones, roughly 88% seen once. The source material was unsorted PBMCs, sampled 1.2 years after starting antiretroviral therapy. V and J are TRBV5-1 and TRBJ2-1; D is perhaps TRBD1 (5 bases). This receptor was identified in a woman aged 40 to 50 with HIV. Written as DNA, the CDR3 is TGCGCCAGCAGCTTGGCCCTTTTCAGGGTAGGGCATGGGAATGAGCAGTTCTTC. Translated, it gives CASSLALFRVGHGNEQFF. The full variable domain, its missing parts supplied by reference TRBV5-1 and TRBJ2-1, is KAGVTQTPRYLIKTRGQQVTLSCSPISGHRSVSWYQQTPGQGLQFLFEYFSETQRNKGNFPGRFSGRQFSNSRSEMNVSTLELGDSALYLCASSLALFRVGHGNEQFFGPGTRLTVL.